The rows below give T cell receptor beta chains drawn from one sample of a study of cytomegalovirus exposure and HLA in healthy donors. TCRdb's table, derived via immunoSEQ multiplex PCR, lists solely in-frame clones and lacks some. The sample holds 100,000 to 150,000 clones; approximately 80% are singletons and the top ten take under 1.5%. Material for sequencing was PBMCs. The source of these receptors is a female donor in good health and CMV-seronegative. Each CDR3 is given with its conserved first and last residue. Fields, in order: V gene, D gene, CDR3 length, clone size, J gene, CDR3 protein, CDR3 DNA. D genes are given only for firm matches. Clone size, where shown, is once, few, many, or a class for clones that have expanded.

v_call: TRBV9
d_call: -
cdr3_length: 13
clone_size: -
j_call: TRBJ2-3
cdr3_aa: CASSVVPTDTQYF
cdr3_nt: TGTGCCAGCAGCGTAGTTCCTACAGATACGCAGTATTTT

v_call: TRBV25-1
d_call: -
cdr3_length: 16
clone_size: -
j_call: TRBJ1-5
cdr3_aa: CASLDRNSFRGQPQHF
cdr3_nt: TGTGCCAGCCTCGACAGGAACTCCTTTCGAGGACAGCCCCAGCATTTT

v_call: TRBV28
d_call: TRBD1
cdr3_length: 17
clone_size: -
j_call: TRBJ2-7
cdr3_aa: CASSPSGTGIGTYEQYF
cdr3_nt: TGTGCCAGCAGCCCTTCCGGGACAGGGATTGGAACCTACGAGCAGTACTTC

v_call: TRBV5-6
d_call: TRBD1
cdr3_length: 14
clone_size: -
j_call: TRBJ2-7
cdr3_aa: CASSSGQGAHEQYF
cdr3_nt: TGTGCCAGCAGCTCGGGACAGGGGGCCCACGAGCAGTACTTC

v_call: TRBV6-5
d_call: -
cdr3_length: 16
clone_size: once
j_call: TRBJ2-5
cdr3_aa: CASSYSPQVSVETQYF
cdr3_nt: TGTGCCAGCAGTTACAGCCCACAGGTCTCGGTCGAGACCCAGTACTTC

v_call: TRBV29-1
d_call: -
cdr3_length: 13
clone_size: -
j_call: TRBJ2-1
cdr3_aa: CSVLTETYNEQFF
cdr3_nt: TGCAGCGTGTTGACAGAGACCTACAATGAGCAGTTCTTC

v_call: TRBV7-9
d_call: TRBD2
cdr3_length: 18
clone_size: -
j_call: TRBJ2-2
cdr3_aa: CASSSGTSGTLNTGELFF
cdr3_nt: TGTGCCAGCAGCTCCGGGACTAGCGGGACTTTGAACACCGGGGAGCTGTTTTTT

v_call: TRBV5-6
d_call: -
cdr3_length: 13
clone_size: -
j_call: TRBJ2-7
cdr3_aa: CASSAQGAHEQYF
cdr3_nt: TGTGCCAGCAGCGCACAGGGCGCCCACGAGCAGTACTTC

v_call: TRBV6-5
d_call: TRBD1
cdr3_length: 15
clone_size: -
j_call: TRBJ1-2
cdr3_aa: CASSYSDRRPYGYTF
cdr3_nt: TGTGCCAGCAGTTACTCGGACAGGAGACCCTATGGCTACACCTTC

v_call: TRBV7-8
d_call: TRBD2
cdr3_length: 15
clone_size: -
j_call: TRBJ2-7
cdr3_aa: CASSLGSSGGYEQYF
cdr3_nt: TGTGCCAGCAGCTTAGGTTCTAGCGGAGGCTACGAGCAGTACTTC

v_call: TRBV7-9
d_call: TRBD1
cdr3_length: 13
clone_size: few
j_call: TRBJ1-1
cdr3_aa: CASSLQGGTEAFF
cdr3_nt: TGTGCCAGCAGCCTACAGGGGGGCACTGAAGCTTTCTTT

v_call: TRBV7-9
d_call: TRBD1
cdr3_length: 14
clone_size: -
j_call: TRBJ2-5
cdr3_aa: CASSTDRGGETQYF
cdr3_nt: TGTGCCAGCAGCACGGACAGGGGTGGTGAGACCCAGTACTTC

v_call: TRBV4-1
d_call: -
cdr3_length: 14
clone_size: -
j_call: TRBJ2-1
cdr3_aa: CASSQPKRANEQFF
cdr3_nt: TGCGCCAGCAGCCAACCCAAGCGGGCCAATGAGCAGTTCTTC

v_call: TRBV7-8
d_call: -
cdr3_length: 15
clone_size: -
j_call: TRBJ2-2
cdr3_aa: CASSLARRRTGELFF
cdr3_nt: TGTGCCAGCAGCTTAGCCCGTAGGAGGACCGGGGAGCTGTTTTTT

v_call: TRBV5-6
d_call: -
cdr3_length: 16
clone_size: -
j_call: TRBJ2-1
cdr3_aa: CASSLGALSSYNEQFF
cdr3_nt: TGTGCCAGCAGCTTGGGTGCGTTGAGCTCCTACAATGAGCAGTTCTTC

v_call: TRBV5-1
d_call: TRBD1
cdr3_length: 15
clone_size: -
j_call: TRBJ2-1
cdr3_aa: CASSSRDSSYNEQFF
cdr3_nt: TGCGCCAGCAGCTCCCGGGACAGCTCCTACAATGAGCAGTTCTTC

v_call: TRBV19
d_call: -
cdr3_length: 12
clone_size: -
j_call: TRBJ1-1
cdr3_aa: CASSIGVSEAFF
cdr3_nt: TGTGCCAGTAGTATAGGAGTATCTGAAGCTTTCTTT

v_call: TRBV7-8
d_call: TRBD1
cdr3_length: 17
clone_size: -
j_call: TRBJ2-7
cdr3_aa: CASSSPGRQGSAGEQYF
cdr3_nt: TGTGCCAGCAGCTCCCCAGGTAGACAGGGCTCCGCCGGCGAGCAGTACTTC

v_call: TRBV9
d_call: -
cdr3_length: 16
clone_size: -
j_call: TRBJ2-2
cdr3_aa: CASSFNTEISTGELFF
cdr3_nt: TGTGCCAGCAGCTTCAATACGGAGATCAGCACCGGGGAGCTGTTTTTT

v_call: TRBV7-9
d_call: -
cdr3_length: 16
clone_size: -
j_call: TRBJ2-1
cdr3_aa: CASSSREIGSYNEQFF
cdr3_nt: TGTGCCAGCAGCTCCCGTGAAATCGGCTCCTACAATGAGCAGTTCTTC

v_call: TRBV28
d_call: TRBD1
cdr3_length: 14
clone_size: -
j_call: TRBJ1-5
cdr3_aa: CASSPPGGNQPQHF
cdr3_nt: TGTGCCAGCAGTCCTCCAGGGGGTAATCAGCCCCAGCATTTT

v_call: TRBV6-5
d_call: TRBD1
cdr3_length: 13
clone_size: -
j_call: TRBJ1-1
cdr3_aa: CASRWTGETEAFF
cdr3_nt: TGTGCCAGCAGATGGACAGGGGAGACTGAAGCTTTCTTT

v_call: TRBV9
d_call: TRBD1
cdr3_length: 13
clone_size: -
j_call: TRBJ1-2
cdr3_aa: CASKGAGAYGYTF
cdr3_nt: TGTGCCAGCAAGGGGGCAGGCGCTTATGGCTACACCTTC

v_call: TRBV5-5
d_call: TRBD1
cdr3_length: 17
clone_size: -
j_call: TRBJ1-2
cdr3_aa: CASSLVPPGQGGFGYTF
cdr3_nt: TGTGCCAGCAGCTTGGTCCCTCCGGGACAGGGAGGTTTTGGCTACACCTTC

v_call: TRBV2
d_call: TRBD1
cdr3_length: 13
clone_size: -
j_call: TRBJ1-5
cdr3_aa: CASRQGGNQPQHF
cdr3_nt: TGTGCCAGCAGACAGGGGGGCAATCAGCCCCAGCATTTT

v_call: TRBV29-1
d_call: TRBD1
cdr3_length: 13
clone_size: -
j_call: TRBJ1-2
cdr3_aa: CSVETGANYGYTF
cdr3_nt: TGCAGCGTAGAGACAGGGGCTAACTATGGCTACACCTTC

v_call: TRBV5-1
d_call: TRBD1
cdr3_length: 21
clone_size: -
j_call: TRBJ2-4
cdr3_aa: CASSLDAQGALRESAKNIQYF
cdr3_nt: TGCGCCAGCAGCCTGGACGCGCAGGGGGCGCTCCGTGAGTCGGCCAAAAACATTCAGTACTTC

v_call: TRBV7-9
d_call: TRBD1
cdr3_length: 14
clone_size: few
j_call: TRBJ1-2
cdr3_aa: CASSLAGTGNGYTF
cdr3_nt: TGTGCCAGCAGCTTAGCCGGGACAGGCAATGGCTACACCTTC

v_call: TRBV4-2
d_call: -
cdr3_length: 17
clone_size: -
j_call: TRBJ1-5
cdr3_aa: CASSQEGGLVSNQPQHF
cdr3_nt: TGTGCCAGCAGCCAAGAGGGGGGGTTGGTTAGCAATCAGCCCCAGCATTTT

v_call: TRBV6-5
d_call: TRBD1
cdr3_length: 13
clone_size: -
j_call: TRBJ2-4
cdr3_aa: CASSDDRGDIQYF
cdr3_nt: TGTGCCAGCAGCGACGACAGGGGTGACATTCAGTACTTC

v_call: TRBV10-1
d_call: -
cdr3_length: 13
clone_size: -
j_call: TRBJ1-1
cdr3_aa: CASSEWTNTEAFF
cdr3_nt: TGCGCCAGCAGTGAGTGGACTAACACTGAAGCTTTCTTT

v_call: TRBV5-5
d_call: TRBD1
cdr3_length: 15
clone_size: -
j_call: TRBJ2-7
cdr3_aa: CASSKQGLGSYEQYF
cdr3_nt: TGTGCCAGCAGCAAACAGGGGTTGGGCTCCTACGAGCAGTACTTC

v_call: TRBV7-2
d_call: TRBD2
cdr3_length: 15
clone_size: -
j_call: TRBJ2-7
cdr3_aa: CASSFSREGGNEQYF
cdr3_nt: TGTGCCAGCAGCTTCTCGCGGGAGGGTGGTAACGAGCAGTACTTC

v_call: TRBV6-5
d_call: TRBD2
cdr3_length: 14
clone_size: -
j_call: TRBJ2-7
cdr3_aa: CASTGREASYEQYF
cdr3_nt: TGTGCCAGCACTGGGAGGGAGGCCTCCTACGAGCAGTACTTC

v_call: TRBV28
d_call: -
cdr3_length: 14
clone_size: -
j_call: TRBJ1-1
cdr3_aa: CASTPDRMEPEAFF
cdr3_nt: TGTGCCAGCACCCCCGACCGGATGGAGCCCGAAGCTTTCTTT

v_call: TRBV19
d_call: -
cdr3_length: 14
clone_size: -
j_call: TRBJ1-2
cdr3_aa: CASSSTGTVYGYTF
cdr3_nt: TGTGCCAGTAGTTCCACAGGGACGGTTTATGGCTACACCTTC

v_call: TRBV30
d_call: -
cdr3_length: 17
clone_size: -
j_call: TRBJ2-5
cdr3_aa: CAWSPRARDGRRETQYF
cdr3_nt: TGTGCCTGGAGTCCTCGAGCACGCGATGGGCGTAGGGAGACCCAGTACTTC

v_call: TRBV2
d_call: TRBD2
cdr3_length: 14
clone_size: -
j_call: TRBJ2-2
cdr3_aa: CASSGSGSAGELFF
cdr3_nt: TGTGCCAGCAGTGGGAGCGGGAGTGCTGGGGAGCTGTTTTTT

v_call: TRBV27
d_call: -
cdr3_length: 14
clone_size: few
j_call: TRBJ2-7
cdr3_aa: CASKKGTVSYEQYF
cdr3_nt: TGTGCCAGCAAAAAAGGGACTGTTTCCTACGAGCAGTACTTC

v_call: TRBV30
d_call: TRBD1
cdr3_length: 14
clone_size: -
j_call: TRBJ1-4
cdr3_aa: CAWIPDRGNEKLFF
cdr3_nt: TGTGCCTGGATCCCGGACAGGGGTAATGAAAAACTGTTTTTT

v_call: TRBV5-1
d_call: -
cdr3_length: 14
clone_size: -
j_call: TRBJ2-2
cdr3_aa: CASSSGQNTGELFF
cdr3_nt: TGCGCCAGCAGCTCTGGACAGAACACCGGGGAGCTGTTTTTT

v_call: TRBV4-2
d_call: TRBD2
cdr3_length: 15
clone_size: -
j_call: TRBJ2-3
cdr3_aa: CASSPPGLEADTQYF
cdr3_nt: TGTGCCAGCAGTCCCCCGGGACTAGAGGCAGATACGCAGTATTTT

v_call: TRBV2
d_call: -
cdr3_length: 14
clone_size: -
j_call: TRBJ1-5
cdr3_aa: CASSERLPNQPQHF
cdr3_nt: TGTGCCAGCAGTGAGAGGCTCCCAAATCAGCCCCAGCATTTT

v_call: TRBV7-9
d_call: -
cdr3_length: 12
clone_size: -
j_call: TRBJ1-1
cdr3_aa: CASSPGAAKAFF
cdr3_nt: TGTGCCAGCAGCCCCGGAGCTGCTAAAGCTTTCTTT

v_call: TRBV5-1
d_call: TRBD2
cdr3_length: 14
clone_size: -
j_call: TRBJ2-7
cdr3_aa: CASSSRAGAYEQYF
cdr3_nt: TGCGCCAGCAGCTCCCGAGCGGGAGCCTACGAGCAGTACTTC

v_call: TRBV18
d_call: TRBD2
cdr3_length: 15
clone_size: few
j_call: TRBJ2-3
cdr3_aa: CASSPTSAVTDTQYF
cdr3_nt: TGTGCCAGCTCACCGACTAGCGCCGTCACAGATACGCAGTATTTT

v_call: TRBV7-2
d_call: -
cdr3_length: 14
clone_size: -
j_call: TRBJ2-1
cdr3_aa: CASSLDTNGDEQFF
cdr3_nt: TGTGCCAGCAGCCTCGACACAAACGGCGATGAGCAGTTCTTC

v_call: TRBV5-1
d_call: -
cdr3_length: 15
clone_size: -
j_call: TRBJ2-2
cdr3_aa: CASSFSGVGTGELFF
cdr3_nt: TGCGCCAGCAGCTTCAGCGGAGTTGGCACCGGGGAGCTGTTTTTT

v_call: TRBV7-9
d_call: -
cdr3_length: 12
clone_size: once
j_call: TRBJ2-1
cdr3_aa: CASSLPHNEQFF
cdr3_nt: TGTGCCAGCAGCTTACCTCACAATGAGCAGTTCTTC

v_call: TRBV7-9
d_call: TRBD1
cdr3_length: 14
clone_size: -
j_call: TRBJ2-3
cdr3_aa: CASSFAQGGHAQYF
cdr3_nt: TGTGCCAGCAGCTTTGCACAGGGGGGCCACGCGCAGTATTTT

v_call: TRBV10-3
d_call: -
cdr3_length: 13
clone_size: -
j_call: TRBJ2-7
cdr3_aa: CAIQEIEDYEQYF
cdr3_nt: TGTGCCATCCAAGAAATAGAGGACTACGAGCAGTACTTC

v_call: TRBV27
d_call: TRBD2
cdr3_length: 14
clone_size: -
j_call: TRBJ2-7
cdr3_aa: CASLKAGDPYEQYF
cdr3_nt: TGTGCCAGCCTTAAAGCGGGAGATCCCTACGAGCAGTACTTC

v_call: TRBV28
d_call: TRBD1
cdr3_length: 14
clone_size: -
j_call: TRBJ1-2
cdr3_aa: CASSRGQGADGYTF
cdr3_nt: TGTGCCAGCAGCCGAGGACAGGGGGCGGATGGCTACACCTTC

v_call: TRBV6-6
d_call: -
cdr3_length: 16
clone_size: -
j_call: TRBJ1-3
cdr3_aa: CASSYVNRPTGNTIYF
cdr3_nt: TGTGCCAGCAGTTACGTCAACAGGCCTACTGGAAACACCATATATTTT

v_call: TRBV6-5
d_call: -
cdr3_length: 13
clone_size: -
j_call: TRBJ2-3
cdr3_aa: CASSYLGGRTQYF
cdr3_nt: TGTGCCAGCAGTTACTTGGGAGGCCGGACGCAGTATTTT

v_call: TRBV5-1
d_call: -
cdr3_length: 16
clone_size: -
j_call: TRBJ2-7
cdr3_aa: CASSLRPRDKEYEQYF
cdr3_nt: TGCGCCAGCAGCTTGAGACCCCGGGACAAAGAGTACGAGCAGTACTTC

v_call: TRBV7-9
d_call: -
cdr3_length: 16
clone_size: -
j_call: TRBJ2-3
cdr3_aa: CASSLGQGALTDTQYF
cdr3_nt: TGTGCCAGCAGCTTGGGGCAAGGGGCCCTCACAGATACGCAGTATTTT